This T cell receptor beta chain was identified during a study of T cell responses to AZD1222 COVID-19 vaccine. Points from the study as a whole: Sampling that yielded the repertoires occurred only after the peak T cell response.

On this clone: Its target is not known.

The CDR3 contains 13 residues. V lost 7 bases, J lost 5 bases, and 14 bases lay in between. Germline lookup yields CDR1 MNHEY and CDR2 SMNVEV (reference sequence). Libraries were prepared by immunoSEQ multiplex PCR; TCRdb keeps only in-frame clonotypes and omits some of them. This repertoire shows about 260,000 clones, roughly 93% found once; its top ten account for 0.55%. The chain couples TRBV27 to TRBJ1-2, with D perhaps matching TRBD1 (5 bases). This clonotype was sampled from an adult in good health. The sequences come from peripheral blood, collected on day 0 of AZD1222 vaccination. The CDR3 here is CASKSPGGYGYTF. CDR3 bases: TGTGCCAGCAAATCCCCGGGGGGTTATGGCTACACCTTC.